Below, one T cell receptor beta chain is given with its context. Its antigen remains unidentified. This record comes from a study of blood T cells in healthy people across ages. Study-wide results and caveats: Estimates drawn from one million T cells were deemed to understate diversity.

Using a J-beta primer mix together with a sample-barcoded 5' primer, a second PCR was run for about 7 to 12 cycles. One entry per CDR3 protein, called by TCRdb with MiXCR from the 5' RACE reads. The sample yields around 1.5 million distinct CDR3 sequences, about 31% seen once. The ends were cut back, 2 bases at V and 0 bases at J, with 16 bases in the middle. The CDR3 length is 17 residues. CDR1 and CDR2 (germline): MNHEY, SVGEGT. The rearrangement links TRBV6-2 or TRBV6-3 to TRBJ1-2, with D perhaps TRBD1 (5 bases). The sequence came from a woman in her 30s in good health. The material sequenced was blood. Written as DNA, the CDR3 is TGTGCCAGCAGTTACCTCACGGCCGGGGACCCTAACTATGGCTACACCTTC. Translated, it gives CASSYLTAGDPNYGYTF.